Listed here are 29 T cell receptor beta chains from one sample, sequenced in a study of CD4 and CD8 cells across lung adenocarcinoma regions. TCRdb used MiXCR to reprocess the PCR reads, holding one entry per CDR3 protein. The sample contains several thousand distinct CDR3 sequences, roughly 51% of which appear only once. The source material was CD8+ T cells from the center of a lung tumor. These receptors were collected from a male donor with lung adenocarcinoma. The CD4 and CD8 labels of this study may be unreliable.

This chain links TRBV6-1 with TRBJ2-5; 13 bases line up with TRBD2. Germline V gene sequence: CDR1 MNHNS, CDR2 SASEGT. The V gene end was trimmed by 4 bases and the J gene end by 11 bases; junction bases not matched to a gene: 10. The CDR3 spans 15 residues. CDR3 nucleotide sequence: TGTGCCAGCAGTGGACTAGCGGGAGGCTACAATGAGCAGTACTTC. Its protein product is CASSGLAGGYNEQYF.

To note about this clonotype: At one end the junction does not follow the germline gene, possibly because of a read error. V usage is TRBV6-1 and J usage is TRBJ2-1; TRBD2 might be the D (5 bases). Germline V lookup: CDR1 MNHNS, CDR2 SASEGT. CDR3 length: 13 residues. The chain's CDR3 is CASSASGGNTQFF. Here the CDR3 DNA reads TGTGCCAGCAGTGCCAGCGGTGGCAATACGCAGTTTTTC.

This clonotype rates as medium-sized (0.01 to 0.1%). The chain joins TRBV12-3 or TRBV12-4 to TRBJ2-1; D is perhaps TRBD2 (5 bases). The J call may not be correct, given that the DNA end is closer to TRBJ2-5. CDR3 length equals 11 residues. CDR3 protein: CASRGSGAQYF. For the CDR3, the DNA is TGTGCCAGCAGGGGGTCCGGGGCCCAGTACTTC.

Notes on this clonotype: The junction does not match germline at one end; this may be a read error. This rearrangement joins TRBV6-1 to TRBJ2-4, with a tentative D call TRBD2 (6 bases). The CDR3 sequence is 15 residues long. Germline V lookup: CDR1 MNHNS, CDR2 SASEGT. For the CDR3, the DNA is TGTGGCAGCAGTGCGGGGCTGGGAGTCAAAAACATGCAGTACTTC. Amino acid sequence: CGSSAGLGVKNMQYF.

The CDR3 DNA is TGTGCCAGCAGCCCACAGGGGAGCACAGATACGCAGTATTTT. It codes for CASSPQGSTDTQYF. V and J are TRBV9 and TRBJ2-3; 7 bases are shared with TRBD1. V was clipped by 4 bases and J by 0 bases; unmatched bases: 2. The germline V gene encodes CDR1 SGDLS and CDR2 YYNGEE. This CDR3 has 14 amino acids. The whole variable domain, remainder taken from reference TRBV9 and TRBJ2-3, is DSGVTQTPKHLITATGQRVTLRCSPRSGDLSVYWYQQSLDQGLQFLIQYYNGEERAKGNILERFSAQQFPDLHSELNLSSLELGDSALYFCASSPQGSTDTQYFGPGTRLTVL.

By share, this clonotype counts as medium-sized (0.01 to 0.1%). V is TRBV10-2 and J is TRBJ2-5, with 10 nucleotides matching TRBD2. The CDR3 is 15 amino acids. J gave up 1 base and V 6 bases, and 5 bases lay outside the gene matches. Germline lookup yields CDR1 WSHSY and CDR2 SAAADI. This CDR3 reads CASRSGREIQETQYF. CDR3 sequence (DNA): TGCGCCAGCAGAAGCGGGAGGGAAATCCAAGAGACCCAGTACTTC.

Of note for this clonotype: A junction boundary mismatches the germline segment, possibly from a read error. The chain links TRBV6-4 to TRBJ2-5; possible D gene TRBD2, 5 bases. The CDR3 length is 15 residues. Germline V gene data show CDR1 as MRHNA and CDR2 as SNTAGT. Here the CDR3 reads CARGEGLGGTETQYF. The CDR3 DNA reads as TGTGCCAGGGGTGAAGGACTCGGAGGTACAGAGACGCAGTATTTC.

The sample holds one count of this clonotype. The gene calls are TRBV6-1 and TRBJ2-6, with 7 bases that match TRBD1. The CDR3 spans 13 residues. CDR1 is MNHNS and CDR2 is SASEGT in the germline V gene. Trimming took 6 bases from V and 13 from J; bases not matched to a gene: 9. The CDR3 protein is CASRPTGEEVLTF. In DNA form, the CDR3 reads TGTGCCAGCAGACCAACAGGGGAAGAGGTCCTGACTTTC.

This clonotype showed up just a few times. This chain links TRBV24-1 with TRBJ2-5; 12 nucleotides match TRBD2. Per the germline V gene, CDR1 is KGHDR and CDR2 is SFDVKD. J gave up 5 bases and V 5 bases, and 2 bases lay outside the gene matches. This CDR3 has 14 residues. This CDR3 is CATSGGTSGETQYF. In DNA, the CDR3 is TGTGCCACCAGTGGTGGGACTAGCGGGGAGACCCAGTACTTC.

The V gene is TRBV6-5, the J gene TRBJ1-1; no reliable D call. Germline lookup yields CDR1 MNHEY and CDR2 SVGAGI. The germline V and J ends were trimmed by 2 bases and 7 bases, with 17 bases remaining between them. This CDR3 contains 15 residues. The CDR3 here is CASSYVSTRTNEAFF. The CDR3 DNA sequence: TGTGCCAGCAGTTACGTATCAACCCGAACAAATGAAGCTTTCTTT.

This clonotype has a handful of counts. The gene calls are TRBV6-2 or TRBV6-3 and TRBJ2-1; 10 nucleotides match TRBD2. This CDR3 spans 16 amino acids. V shed 6 bases and J 5 bases; nucleotides not matched to a gene: 10. The germline V gene has CDR1 MNHEY and CDR2 SVGEGT. The CDR3 here is CASRTLAGASHNEQFF. The CDR3 DNA is TGTGCCAGCAGAACTCTAGCGGGAGCGTCTCACAATGAGCAGTTCTTC.

This clonotype has just a few counts. The V gene is TRBV6-1, the J gene TRBJ1-2; D unclear. Germline lookup yields CDR1 MNHNS and CDR2 SASEGT. There are 13 residues in the CDR3. Trimming left V 5 bases short and J 4 bases short, with 11 bases between. DNA of the CDR3: TGTGCCAGCAGTCTCCTACGGTTCTATGGCTACACCTTC. This sequence encodes CASSLLRFYGYTF.

In regard to this clonotype: Relative to the germline gene, one junction end is altered; a read error may explain this. The chain links TRBV27 to TRBJ2-3; no clear D. Germline CDR1 MNHEY, CDR2 SMNVEV (reference sequence). The CDR3 has 11 residues. The CDR3 DNA sequence: TGTGCCGGCAGTGATCTGGATACCCAGTACTTT. Translating it yields CAGSDLDTQYF.

The genes are TRBV6-1 and TRBJ2-1; D possibly uses TRBD1 or TRBD2 (5 bases each). CDR1 and CDR2 from the germline V gene are MNHNS and SASEGT. V gave up 6 bases and J gave up 4 bases, with 10 bases separating them. CDR3 length equals 13 residues. CDR3 DNA sequence: TGTGCCAGCAGGTCTGAGGGGTACAATGAGCAGTTCTTC. It codes for CASRSEGYNEQFF.

This chain connects TRBV11-3 to TRBJ1-2; 11 nucleotides align to TRBD1. Germline CDR1 is SGHNT and CDR2 is YENEEA. V was clipped by 8 bases and J by 5 bases; unmatched bases: 4. The CDR3 extends over 13 amino acids. The CDR3 sequence is CASLRDRGYGYTF. The CDR3 region has the DNA TGTGCCAGCCTGAGGGACAGGGGGTATGGCTACACCTTC.

This clonotype turned up a few times. This sequence joins TRBV7-2 and TRBJ2-4; possibly TRBD1 or TRBD2 for D (5 bases each). Deletions cut 1 base from V and 13 bases from J, with 14 bases between. From germline, CDR1 is SGHTA and CDR2 FQGNSA. There are 13 residues in the CDR3. CDR3 sequence reads: CASSLDLVGEQYF. In DNA form, the CDR3 reads TGTGCCAGCAGCTTAGATTTAGTGGGGGAGCAGTACTTC. The whole variable domain, remainder taken from reference TRBV7-2 and TRBJ2-4, is GAGVSQSPSNKVTEKGKDVELRCDPISGHTALYWYRQSLGQGLEFLIYFQGNSAPDKSGLPSDRFSAERTGGSVSTLTIQRTQQEDSAVYLCASSLDLVGEQYFGAGTRLSVL.

Turning to this clonotype: A read error is possible here, since a much larger clone lies one base away. The rearrangement joins TRBV27 to TRBJ2-5; possibly TRBD1 or TRBD2 for D (5 bases each). The CDR3 length is 14 residues. Germline V gene sequence: CDR1 MNHEY, CDR2 SMNVEV (reference sequence). V was cut by 6 bases and J by 11 bases, with 22 bases left in between. In nucleotides, the CDR3 is TGTGCCAGCAGAGTTGCAGGGACGCACTTGGGGCAGTACTTC. This codes for CASRVAGTHLGQYF.

This clonotype counts as medium-sized. The rearrangement links TRBV6-5 to TRBJ1-1, with unresolved D. The germline V gene encodes CDR1 MNHEY and CDR2 SVGAGI. The CDR3 consists of 14 residues. V lost 2 bases and J lost 1, with 8 bases in between. The CDR3 DNA reads as TGTGCCAGCAGTTACGGTTCTGGGAACACTGAAGCTTTCTTT. As protein: CASSYGSGNTEAFF.

This clonotype is large by share. V gene TRBV6-1 combines with J gene TRBJ2-1, with 10 bases lining up with TRBD2. This CDR3 comprises 14 residues. The V and J ends lost 5 bases and 5 bases, in that order; junction bases with no gene match: 3. In germline, CDR1 is MNHNS, CDR2 SASEGT. The CDR3 bases are TGTGCCAGCAGTCTAGCGGGGGAAAACAATGAGCAGTTCTTC. Its translation: CASSLAGENNEQFF.

This clonotype was counted between two and nine times. The chain recombines TRBV27 with TRBJ2-1; D is possibly TRBD1 (6 bases). The DNA end lines up better with TRBJ2-5; the J call may be wrong. Looked up from germline, CDR1 is MNHEY and CDR2 is SMNVEV (reference sequence). The length of the CDR3 is 14 residues. CDR3 sequence (DNA): TGTGCCAGCAGTAACAACCAGGGGCCCATCCCCCAGTACTTC. Translating it yields CASSNNQGPIPQYF.

To note about this clonotype: One junction end disagrees with the germline gene, perhaps due to a read error. The CDR3 sequence is CAGGEGGRVKDTQYF. Here the CDR3 DNA reads TGTGCCGGGGGTGAAGGGGGCCGTGTCAAAGATACGCAGTATTTC. This chain links TRBV6-1 with TRBJ2-3; 7 bases fit TRBD1. Germline V gene data show CDR1 as MNHNS and CDR2 as SASEGT. The CDR3 contains 15 residues.

The chain carries TRBV3-1 and TRBJ2-2, with 7 bases identical to TRBD2. J lost 3 bases, V lost 8 bases, and 9 bases had no gene match. The germline V gene encodes CDR1 LGHDT and CDR2 YNNKEL (reference sequence). The CDR3 extends over 15 amino acids. The CDR3 loop is CASAWGGSDTGELFF. CDR3 DNA sequence: TGTGCCAGCGCTTGGGGCGGGAGCGACACCGGGGAGCTGTTTTTT. The complete variable domain, with remaining parts taken from reference TRBV3-1 and TRBJ2-2, reads DTAVSQTPKYLVTQMGNDKSIKCEQNLGHDTMYWYKQDSKKFLKIMFSYNNKELIINETVPNRFSPKSPDKAHLNLHINSLELGDSAVYFCASAWGGSDTGELFFGEGSRLTVL.

This clonotype has only a few counts. The chain employs TRBV10-1 and TRBJ1-1; D is possibly TRBD1 (5 bases). CDR3 size: 13 residues. Germline V gives CDR1 WNHNN, CDR2 SYGVQD (reference sequence). The ends were cut back, 0 bases at V and 5 bases at J, with 7 bases in the middle. The CDR3 here is CASSESGGTEAFF. CDR3 coding DNA: TGCGCCAGCAGTGAGTCGGGGGGTACTGAAGCTTTCTTT.

As DNA, the CDR3 is TGTGCCAGCAGTTACCACAATGAGCAGTTCTTC. It is translated as CASSYHNEQFF. This sequence joins TRBV6-5 and TRBJ2-1; D is unclear. In germline, CDR1 is MNHEY, CDR2 SVGAGI. Trimming shortened V by 2 bases and J by 5 bases, and 1 base separated the two germline ends. This CDR3 is built from 11 residues.

By sample fraction, this clonotype is medium-sized (0.01 to 0.1%). V gene TRBV6-5 combines with J gene TRBJ2-3, with D possibly TRBD1 on 6 matching bases. CDR3 length: 14 residues. Germline lookup yields CDR1 MNHEY and CDR2 SVGAGI. Trimming left V 4 bases short and J 6 bases short, with 14 bases between. The CDR3 DNA reads TGTGCCAGCAGTTCCGGGACATGGGGGGATACGCAGTATTTT. Protein: CASSSGTWGDTQYF.

This clonotype is medium-sized. The chain has TRBV6-5 and TRBJ2-5; maybe TRBD1 (5 bases). Germline CDR1 is MNHEY and CDR2 is SVGAGI. The CDR3 is 14 residues long. V shed 4 bases and J shed 2 bases, with 11 bases lying between them. The CDR3 loop is CASSSPRVQETQYF. The CDR3 DNA is TGTGCCAGCAGTTCACCCAGGGTACAAGAGACCCAGTACTTC.

This clonotype was seen a few times. The gene calls are TRBV25-1 and TRBJ2-1; 7 bases map to TRBD1. The CDR3 totals 15 residues. Looked up from germline, CDR1 is MGHDK and CDR2 is SYGVNS. V lost 3 bases and J lost 12; bases outside the gene matches: 14. CDR3 in DNA: TGTGCCAGCAGTGATTCCAACAGGGGAGTCTACGGGCAGTTCTTC. Its protein product is CASSDSNRGVYGQFF.

V usage is TRBV7-6 and J usage is TRBJ2-1; D possibly matches TRBD1 or TRBD2 (5 bases each). The CDR3 is made up of 14 amino acids. The V end lost 1 base, the J end lost 6 bases, and 10 bases lay between the germline ends. Germline CDR1 is SGHVS and CDR2 is FNYEAQ. The CDR3 DNA sequence: TGTGCCAGCAGCTTAGGGGGGACGTTCAATGAGCAGTTCTTC. Amino acids: CASSLGGTFNEQFF.

Relative to its sample, this clonotype is medium-sized (0.01 to 0.1%). Possible read error: a much larger clone is one base away. The chain combines TRBV6-5 with TRBJ2-1; D may be TRBD1 or TRBD2 (6 bases each). The V gene's germline CDR1 is MNHEY and CDR2 SVGAGI. V was shortened by 8 bases and J by 10 bases, with 15 bases between the two germline ends. This CDR3 spans 12 amino acids. The CDR3 loop is CASVGGLGEQFF. The CDR3 nucleotides are TGTGCCAGCGTTGGGGGGCTGGGCGAGCAGTTCTTC.